This record covers a single T cell receptor (beta chain). These data originate in a study of T-cell memory formation after mild COVID-19. The overall study: TCR clusters were largely donor specific.

V lost 6 bases and J 0 bases, leaving 18 bases between the germline ends. The CDR3 covers 17 residues. Germline V gene sequence: CDR1 SGHTA, CDR2 FQGTGA. TCRdb analysed the 5' RACE reads with MiXCR anew, one entry per CDR3 protein. The sample carries 450,000 or so distinct CDR3 sequences, 20% to 25% recorded once. This sequence joins TRBV7-3 and TRBJ2-1; D may match TRBD1 or TRBD2 (5 bases each). The TCR sequence derives from an adult woman who had mild COVID-19 (a few samples of this study predate the infection). Cell type and time point are not known. What was sequenced was PBMCs or a T cell subset sorted from them (not recorded which). The CDR3 bases are TGTGCCAGCAGGAAAGGCGCCCGGGACGACTCCTACAATGAGCAGTTCTTC. Its protein is CASRKGARDDSYNEQFF.